The clone carrying this TCR beta chain occurred a few times. This sample stems from a study of shared clonotypes between healthy human individuals. Germline V gives CDR1 MGHDK, CDR2 SYGVNS. Deletions cut 8 bases from V and 4 bases from J, with 3 bases between. CDR3 length: 10 residues. TCRdb keeps only in-frame clones here, not all; method: immunoSEQ multiplex PCR. The table has about 490,000 clones, about 80% seen once; the top ten hold over 9.5%. J is TRBJ1-3 and V is TRBV25-1; the D is unclear. The material sequenced was PBMCs. The sequence was collected from a woman aged 40 to 50 in good health. Some clones in this sample may be carry-over from other donors' samples. The CDR3 here is CASGGNTIYF. In nucleotides, the CDR3 is TGTGCCAGCGGCGGAAACACCATATATTTT.